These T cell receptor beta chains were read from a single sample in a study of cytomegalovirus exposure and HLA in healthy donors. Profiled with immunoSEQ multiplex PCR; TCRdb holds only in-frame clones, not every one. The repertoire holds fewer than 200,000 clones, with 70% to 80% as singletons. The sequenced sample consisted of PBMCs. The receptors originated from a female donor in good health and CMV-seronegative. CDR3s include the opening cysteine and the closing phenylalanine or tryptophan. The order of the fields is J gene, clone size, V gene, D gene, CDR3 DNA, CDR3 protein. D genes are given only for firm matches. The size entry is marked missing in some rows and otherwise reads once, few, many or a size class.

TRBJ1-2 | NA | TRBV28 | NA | TGTGCCAGCAGTTTATCGTCCGCTAACTATGGCTACACCTTC | CASSLSSANYGYTF
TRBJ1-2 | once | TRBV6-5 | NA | TGTGCCAGCAGCCACCCCGGGGGTACCGGCTATGGCTACACCTTC | CASSHPGGTGYGYTF
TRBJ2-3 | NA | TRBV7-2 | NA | TGTGCCAGCAGCTCCTATCTGGGGGGAGGCACAGATACGCAGTATTTT | CASSSYLGGGTDTQYF
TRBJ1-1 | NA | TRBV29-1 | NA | TGCAGCGTTGTACGAGGGACTGAAGCTTTCTTT | CSVVRGTEAFF
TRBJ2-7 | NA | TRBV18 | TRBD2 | TGTGCCAGCTCCCTCTCACTAGCGGGATCCCACGAGCAGTACTTC | CASSLSLAGSHEQYF
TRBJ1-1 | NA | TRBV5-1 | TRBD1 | TGCGCCAGCAGCGCCACAGGGGGACCTGAAGCTTTCTTT | CASSATGGPEAFF
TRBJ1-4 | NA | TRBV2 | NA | TGTGCCAGCTTATTAGGGACCTCCTTCGGGGGGAATGAAAAACTGTTTTTT | CASLLGTSFGGNEKLFF
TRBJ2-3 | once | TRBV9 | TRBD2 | TGTGCCAGCAGCGTTGGTGTGGGAGGGCCAGAAGCGCAGTATTTT | CASSVGVGGPEAQYF
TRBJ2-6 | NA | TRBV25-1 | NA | TGTGCCAGCAGCGAAGCTGGGGCCAACGGCCTGACTTTC | CASSEAGANGLTF
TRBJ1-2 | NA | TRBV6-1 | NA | TGTGCCAGCAGTGAAGTCTCCGGGACAACTTATGGCTACACCTTC | CASSEVSGTTYGYTF
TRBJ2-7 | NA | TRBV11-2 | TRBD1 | TGTGCCAGCAGCATGGGACAGGGCTCGGGCTACGAGCAGTACTTC | CASSMGQGSGYEQYF
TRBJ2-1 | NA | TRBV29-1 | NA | TGCAGCGTCAAAAGGGCGGGGGCGGGGGCCTACAATGAGCAGTTCTTC | CSVKRAGAGAYNEQFF
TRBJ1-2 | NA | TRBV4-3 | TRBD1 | TGCGCCAGCAGCCCACAGGGGGCGTTAATCTATGGCTACACCTTC | CASSPQGALIYGYTF
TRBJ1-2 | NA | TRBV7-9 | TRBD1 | TGTGCCAGCAGCTTAACTCAGGGGGCAGGCTATGGCTACACCTTC | CASSLTQGAGYGYTF
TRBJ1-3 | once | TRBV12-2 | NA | TGTGCAACCGGGGGGGGAAACACCATATATTTT | CATGGGNTIYF
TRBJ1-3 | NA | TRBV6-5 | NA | TGTGCCAGCTCCCTAGCCTCTGGAAACACCATATATTTT | CASSLASGNTIYF
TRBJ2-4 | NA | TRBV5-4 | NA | TGTGCCAGCAGCCTTACAGTAGCCAAAAACATTCAGTACTTC | CASSLTVAKNIQYF
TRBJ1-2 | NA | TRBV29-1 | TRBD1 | TGCAGCGCCCTTAGGACAGGATCAAACTATGGCTACACCTTC | CSALRTGSNYGYTF
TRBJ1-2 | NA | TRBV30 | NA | TGTGCCTGGAGTCTCATCACAGGGTCCTATGGCTACACCTTC | CAWSLITGSYGYTF
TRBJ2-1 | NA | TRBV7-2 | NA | TGTGCCAGCACCCACGGACTCGAGCGCCAGAATGAGCAGTTCTTC | CASTHGLERQNEQFF
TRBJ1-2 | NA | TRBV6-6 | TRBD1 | TGTGCCAGCAGACCCCAGGGGGCGCGCTATGGCTACACCTTC | CASRPQGARYGYTF
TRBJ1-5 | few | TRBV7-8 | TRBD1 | TGTGCCAGCAGCCTCCGACCCCGGGACAGTCGCAATCAGCCCCAGCATTTT | CASSLRPRDSRNQPQHF
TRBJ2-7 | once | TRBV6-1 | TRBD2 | TGTGCCAGCAGACCCGGGACTAGCGGCTCCTACGAGCAGTACTTC | CASRPGTSGSYEQYF
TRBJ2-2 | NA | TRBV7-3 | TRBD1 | TGTGCCAGCAGCTTAACACCCCGGGACAGAACCAACAGCTGGACCGGGGAGCTGTTTTTT | CASSLTPRDRTNSWTGELFF
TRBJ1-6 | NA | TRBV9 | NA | TGTGCCAGCAGCGTAGCCGAGTTGGCACCCCTCCACTTT | CASSVAELAPLHF
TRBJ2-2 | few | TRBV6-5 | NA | TGTGCCAGCAGTCAGGGGACCGGGGAGCTGTTTTTT | CASSQGTGELFF
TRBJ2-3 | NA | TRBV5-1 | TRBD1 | TGCGCCAGCAGCCTGGGGGGGACAGGGGGCTTGGATACGCAGTATTTT | CASSLGGTGGLDTQYF
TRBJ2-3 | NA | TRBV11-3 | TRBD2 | TGTGCCAGCAGCTTATCCTGGACTAGCGGGGCAGATACGCAGTATTTT | CASSLSWTSGADTQYF
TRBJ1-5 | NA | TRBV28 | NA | TGTGCCAGCAGTTCCGCGGATGTGCCCCAGCATTTT | CASSSADVPQHF
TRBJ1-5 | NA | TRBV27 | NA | TGTGCCAGCAGTTTAACAGGGAGATATCAGCCCCAGCATTTT | CASSLTGRYQPQHF
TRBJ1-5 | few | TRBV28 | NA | TGTGCCAGCAGTTCCCACAGGGTGAATCAGCCCCAGCATTTT | CASSSHRVNQPQHF
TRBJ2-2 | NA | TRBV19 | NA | TGTGCCAGTAGCCTAGGCACCTCGCTGTACACCGGGGAGCTGTTTTTT | CASSLGTSLYTGELFF
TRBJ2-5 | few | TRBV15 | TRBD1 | TGTGCCACCAGCAGAGATCTGGGTGGGCAGGGGGAAGAGACCCAGTACTTC | CATSRDLGGQGEETQYF
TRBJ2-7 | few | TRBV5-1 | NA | TGCGCCAGCAGCTTGGGCCCGCGGGGCAGCTCCTACGAGCAGTACTTC | CASSLGPRGSSYEQYF
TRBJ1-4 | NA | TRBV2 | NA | TGTGTCTCGCAGTTTGGCACTAATGAAAAACTGTTTTTT | CVSQFGTNEKLFF
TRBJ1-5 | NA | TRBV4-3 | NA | TGCGCCAGCAGCCAGTACAGGGATAGCAATCAGCCCCAGCATTTT | CASSQYRDSNQPQHF
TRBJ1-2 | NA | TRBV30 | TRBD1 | TGTGCCTCCGCGGGACAGGGTTTTTTCGGCTACACCTTC | CASAGQGFFGYTF
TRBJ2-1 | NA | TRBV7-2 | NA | TGTGCCAGCAGCGCCACCGGGACTGATTACAATGAGCAGTTCTTC | CASSATGTDYNEQFF
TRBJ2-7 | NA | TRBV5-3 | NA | TGTGCCAGAAGCTTGACAATGCCTGAAGGGGGTTTGGGCGGAACCTACGAGCAGTACTTC | CARSLTMPEGGLGGTYEQYF
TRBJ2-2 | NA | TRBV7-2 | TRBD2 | TGTGCCAGCAGCTTAAAAAGCGGGGGGGCCGGGGAGCTGTTTTTT | CASSLKSGGAGELFF
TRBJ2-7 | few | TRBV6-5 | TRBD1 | TGTGCCAGCAGACAAGACAGGGGTCCAACCTACGAGCAGTACTTC | CASRQDRGPTYEQYF
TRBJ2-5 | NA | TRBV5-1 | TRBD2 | TGCGCCAGCAGCCCGCCCCAACTAGCGGGGAAGCAAGAGACCCAGTACTTC | CASSPPQLAGKQETQYF
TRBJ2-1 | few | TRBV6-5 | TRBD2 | TGTGCCAGCAGTTACACACTAGCGGGAGGGCCAGGGTTCTTC | CASSYTLAGGPGFF
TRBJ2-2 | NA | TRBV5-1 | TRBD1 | TGCGCCAGCAGCTTGGCGGGACAGGGAAGAGACACCGGGGAGCTGTTTTTT | CASSLAGQGRDTGELFF
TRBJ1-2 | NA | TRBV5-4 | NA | TGTGCCAGCAGCTTGGGTTCAGGTACTAGTGGCTACACCTTC | CASSLGSGTSGYTF
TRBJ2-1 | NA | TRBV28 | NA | TGTGCCAGCAGTTTGGGTAGCTTGGAGGGGTTAATCTCCTACAATGAGCAGTTCTTC | CASSLGSLEGLISYNEQFF
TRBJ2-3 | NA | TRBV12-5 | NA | TGTGCTAGTGGTTTGGGCGCACATACGCAGTATTTT | CASGLGAHTQYF
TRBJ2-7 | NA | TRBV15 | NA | TGTGCCACCAGCAGAGTCATCAGCTCCTACGAGCAGTACTTC | CATSRVISSYEQYF
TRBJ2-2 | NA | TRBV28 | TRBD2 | TGTGCCAGTCTGGGACTAGCGGAAACGAACACCGGGGAGCTGTTTTTT | CASLGLAETNTGELFF
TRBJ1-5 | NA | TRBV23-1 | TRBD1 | TGCGCCAGCAGTCAGGACAGGGGGATGGTTCAGCCCCAGCATTTT | CASSQDRGMVQPQHF
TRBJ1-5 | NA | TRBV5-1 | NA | TGCGCCAGCAGCTTGGCTGGAGACAGGCTCGATCAGCCCCAGCATTTT | CASSLAGDRLDQPQHF
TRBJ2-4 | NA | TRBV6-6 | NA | TGTGCCAGCAGTGGAGCCCCGTGGATTCAGTACTTC | CASSGAPWIQYF
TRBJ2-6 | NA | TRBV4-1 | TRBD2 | TGCGCCAGCAGCCAACTAGCGGGGGGAGTAGGGGCCAACGTCCTGACTTTC | CASSQLAGGVGANVLTF
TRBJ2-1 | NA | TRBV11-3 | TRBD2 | TGTGCCAGCAGCTTAGGTGGACTAGGGGTATATGAGCAGTTCTTC | CASSLGGLGVYEQFF
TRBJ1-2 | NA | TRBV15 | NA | TGTGCCACCAGCAGAGAGTGGACAGTCTATGGCTACACCTTC | CATSREWTVYGYTF
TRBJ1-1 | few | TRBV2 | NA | TGTGCCAGCACTGCGGGGGAGGGCACTGAAGCTTTCTTT | CASTAGEGTEAFF
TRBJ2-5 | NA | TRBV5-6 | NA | TGTGCCAGCAGCTTGCTAAGGCGGTCCCAAGAGACCCAGTACTTC | CASSLLRRSQETQYF
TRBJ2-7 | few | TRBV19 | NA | TGTGCCAGTAGTATAACCCGGGGTAAGGGCTACGAGCAGTACTTC | CASSITRGKGYEQYF
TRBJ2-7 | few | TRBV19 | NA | TGTGCCAGTAGATTCTACCCGGGAGTATACGAGCAGTACTTC | CASRFYPGVYEQYF